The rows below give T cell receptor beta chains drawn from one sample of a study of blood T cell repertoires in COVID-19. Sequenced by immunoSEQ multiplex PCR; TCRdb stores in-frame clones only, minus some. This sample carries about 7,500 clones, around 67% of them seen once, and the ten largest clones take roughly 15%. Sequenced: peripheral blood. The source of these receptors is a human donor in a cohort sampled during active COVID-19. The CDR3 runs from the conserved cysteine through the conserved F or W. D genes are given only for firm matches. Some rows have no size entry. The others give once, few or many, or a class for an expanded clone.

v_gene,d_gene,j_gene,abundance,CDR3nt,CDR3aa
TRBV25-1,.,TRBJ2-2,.,TGTGCCAGCACTGGCCGGAACACCGGGGAGCTGTTTTTT,CASTGRNTGELFF
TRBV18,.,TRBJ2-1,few,TGTGCCAGCTCGCCCAGCTACAATGAGCAGTTCTTC,CASSPSYNEQFF
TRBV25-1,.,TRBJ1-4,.,TGTGCCAGTAACGACGGAGATGAAAAACTGTTTTTT,CASNDGDEKLFF
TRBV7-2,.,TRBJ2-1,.,TGTGCCAGCAGCTTAGCTGTCGAGGGCGGCGGACCTTACAATGAGCAGTTCTTC,CASSLAVEGGGPYNEQFF
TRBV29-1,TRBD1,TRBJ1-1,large,TGCAGCGTTGCAGGGGGGAACACTGAAGCTTTCTTT,CSVAGGNTEAFF
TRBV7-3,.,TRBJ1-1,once,TGTGCCAGCAGCTTAAATCTTCCGGGGGAGAACACTGAAGCTTTCTTT,CASSLNLPGENTEAFF
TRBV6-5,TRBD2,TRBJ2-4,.,TGTGCCAGCAGGGGGGGGGAAAACATTCAGTACTTC,CASRGGENIQYF
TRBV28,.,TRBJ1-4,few,TGTGCCAGCAGTTTGGTAGCAACTAATGAAAAACTGTTTTTT,CASSLVATNEKLFF
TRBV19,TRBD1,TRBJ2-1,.,TGTGCCAGTAGTAACGACAGGGGCACCTACAATGAGCAGTTCTTC,CASSNDRGTYNEQFF
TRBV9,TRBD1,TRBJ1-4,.,TGTGCCAGCAGCGTGGGACAGGCGCCTAATGAAAAACTGTTTTTT,CASSVGQAPNEKLFF
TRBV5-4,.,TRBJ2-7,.,TGTGCCAGCAGCCCGCGGGCGGCGGATTCCTACGAGCAGTACTTC,CASSPRAADSYEQYF
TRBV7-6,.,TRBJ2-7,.,TGTGCCAGCAGCTCTCGACGGGACGAGCAGTACTTC,CASSSRRDEQYF
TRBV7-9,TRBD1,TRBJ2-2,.,TGTGCCAGCAGCCAGGGGGCCGGGGAGCTGTTTTTT,CASSQGAGELFF
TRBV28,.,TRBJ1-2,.,TGTGCCGCGGGATCTAGGCTTAACTATGGCTACACCTTC,CAAGSRLNYGYTF
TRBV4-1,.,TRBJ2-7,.,TGCGCCAGCAGCCCTCAGACAGGCGCCTACGAGCAGTACTTC,CASSPQTGAYEQYF
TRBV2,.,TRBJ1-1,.,TGTGCCAGCAGTGAAGCGGCTGGGAGCACTGAAGCTTTCTTT,CASSEAAGSTEAFF
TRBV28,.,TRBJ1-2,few,TGTGCCAGCAGTCGGCCTGGGAGGGGTGGCTACACCTTC,CASSRPGRGGYTF
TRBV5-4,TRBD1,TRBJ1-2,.,TGTGCCAGCAGCCCCCGGACAGGGGACTATGGCTACACCTTC,CASSPRTGDYGYTF
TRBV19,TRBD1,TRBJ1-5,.,TGTGCCAGTAGTCCGCCCTCGACAGGGAGGCCCCAGCATTTT,CASSPPSTGRPQHF
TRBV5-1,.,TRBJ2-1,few,TGCGCCAGCAGCTTGGGCCGCGGACAGTACAATGAGCAGTTCTTC,CASSLGRGQYNEQFF
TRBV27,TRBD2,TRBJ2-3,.,TGTGCCAGCAGCTCCGGGACTAGCGGGCAACATACGCAGTATTTT,CASSSGTSGQHTQYF
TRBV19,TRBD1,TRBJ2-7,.,TGTGCCAGTAGTACCGGGACAGGGCCCTACGAGCAGTACTTC,CASSTGTGPYEQYF
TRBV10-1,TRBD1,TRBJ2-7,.,TGCGCCAGCAGTGAGGACAGGGGGGTCGACGAGCAGTACTTC,CASSEDRGVDEQYF
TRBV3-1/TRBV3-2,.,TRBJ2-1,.,TGTGCCAGCAGCTTCGGGACTTCATTATCCTACTACAATGAGCAGTTCTTC,CASSFGTSLSYYNEQFF
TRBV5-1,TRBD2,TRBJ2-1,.,TGCGCCAGCAGCTTGGGGCTAGCGGAGTACAATGAGCAGTTCTTC,CASSLGLAEYNEQFF
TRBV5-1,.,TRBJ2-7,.,TGCGCCAGCAGCTTGGCCTCGTTTTACGAGCAGTACTTC,CASSLASFYEQYF
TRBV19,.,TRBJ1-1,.,TGTGCCAGTAGTATCAATTCAGGGGCGAGGGGTGAAGCTTTCTTT,CASSINSGARGEAFF
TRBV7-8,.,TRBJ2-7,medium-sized,TGTGCCAGCAGCTTAGCTGCCCCCTACTACGAGCAGTACTTC,CASSLAAPYYEQYF
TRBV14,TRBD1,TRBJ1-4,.,TGTGCCAGCAGCCATAACAGGGGAAGAACAACTAATGAAAAACTGTTTTTT,CASSHNRGRTTNEKLFF
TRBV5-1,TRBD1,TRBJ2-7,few,TGCGCCAGCAGCTTGACAGGGGGACGCGAGCAGTACTTC,CASSLTGGREQYF
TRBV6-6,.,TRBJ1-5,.,TGTGCCAGCACCCAGGTGGTGGATCAGCCCCAGCATTTT,CASTQVVDQPQHF
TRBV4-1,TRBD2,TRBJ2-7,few,TGCGCCAGCAGTACGGGACTAGCGGGAGGGGGCGAGCAGTACTTC,CASSTGLAGGGEQYF
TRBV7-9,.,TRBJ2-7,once,TGTGCCAGCAGCTTAAAGGCGGGCAACGTACGAGACCCTGGTTACGAGCAGTACTTC,CASSLKAGNVRDPGYEQYF
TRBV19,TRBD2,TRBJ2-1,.,TGTGCCAGTAGTATGATCGTCGGACTAGCGGGAAACAATGAGCAGTTCTTC,CASSMIVGLAGNNEQFF
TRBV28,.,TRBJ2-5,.,TGTGCCAGCAGTTCGAACTACAGGGTTATGGGGACCCAGTACTTC,CASSSNYRVMGTQYF
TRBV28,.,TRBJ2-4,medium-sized,TGTGCCAGCAGTTTAAACCCAGGGGTCGGGGACATTCAGTACTTC,CASSLNPGVGDIQYF
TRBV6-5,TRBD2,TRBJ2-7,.,TGTGCCAGCAGCCAACCTAGCGGGAGGGAAGAGGAGCAGTACTTC,CASSQPSGREEEQYF
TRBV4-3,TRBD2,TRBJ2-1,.,TGCGCCAGCAGCCAAACTAGCGGGAGAATCCGCAATGAGCAGTTCTTC,CASSQTSGRIRNEQFF
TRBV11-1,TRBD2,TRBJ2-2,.,TGTGCCAGCAGCAAAGCGGGAGGGCGCACCGGGGAGCTGTTTTTT,CASSKAGGRTGELFF
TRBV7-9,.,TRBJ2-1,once,TGTGCCAGCAGCTTATCCCCGGTTGAGCAGTTCTTC,CASSLSPVEQFF
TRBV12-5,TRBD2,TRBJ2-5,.,TGTGCTAGTGGTTCGCCACTAGCGGGAGGGGAGACCCAGTACTTC,CASGSPLAGGETQYF